This T cell receptor (beta chain) was profiled in a study of PD-L1 blockade in urothelial cancer. Documented time point: peripheral blood 6 weeks after treatment start. Repertoires were generated with immunoSEQ multiplex PCR, while TCRdb's copy carries only in-frame clones and drops some. The sample has about 50,000 clones, roughly 80% seen once. This CDR3 comprises 13 residues. V was pared by 0 bases and J by 4 bases, with 7 bases between. Germline V gives CDR1 SGHRS, CDR2 YFSETQ. The sequence was obtained from a man in his 70s with urothelial cancer. V and J are TRBV5-1 and TRBJ1-2; D call uncertain. Sequencing used PBMCs, obtained around atezolizumab (anti-PD-L1) treatment. CDR3 protein: CASSLGGGYGYTF. DNA for the CDR3: TGCGCCAGCAGCTTGGGAGGCGGCTATGGCTACACCTTC.